The 9 T cell receptor beta chains below come from one sample, sequenced in a study of blood T cell repertoires in COVID-19. Here immunoSEQ multiplex PCR was the method, and the copy in TCRdb shows in-frame clones only, minus some. Of approximately 240,000 clones listed, approximately 86% were seen once; the top ten hold around 1.3%. The specimen sequenced was peripheral blood. The receptors shown here come from a woman aged 30 to 39 with COVID-19, enrolled during active disease.

The chain employs TRBV29-1 and TRBJ2-5; D is possibly TRBD2 (6 bases). CDR1 is SQVTM, CDR2 ANQGSEA, per germline. V gave up 4 bases and J gave up 9 bases, with 9 bases separating them. This CDR3 is 10 amino acids long. The CDR3 is CSVGGEAQYF. Written as DNA, the CDR3 is TGCAGCGTTGGGGGGGAGGCCCAGTACTTC.

The chain employs TRBV7-2 and TRBJ2-3; D is unresolved. The V end was cut by 0 bases, the J end by 2 bases, with 15 bases between. The V gene's germline CDR1 is SGHTA and CDR2 FQGNSA. The CDR3 covers 17 residues. CDR3 coding DNA: TGTGCCAGCAGCTTAGCTTCGACACTCCGCGACACAGATACGCAGTATTTT. It yields the protein CASSLASTLRDTDTQYF.

This chain uses TRBV29-1 with TRBJ2-7; 8 positions agree with TRBD2. From germline, CDR1 is SQVTM and CDR2 ANQGSEA. V gave up 3 bases and J gave up 0 bases; unmatched junction bases: 10. This CDR3 contains 16 residues. CDR3 nucleotide sequence: TGCAGCGTTGAGGGAGGGAGCGGGGGTAACTCCTACGAGCAGTACTTC. Translation gives CSVEGGSGGNSYEQYF.

The chain employs TRBV2 and TRBJ1-1, with D perhaps matching TRBD1 (5 bases). The CDR3 has 13 residues. The V end was cut by 7 bases, the J end by 0 bases, with 9 bases between. In germline, CDR1 is SNHLY, CDR2 FYNNEI. Here the CDR3 reads CASMGLMNTEAFF. In DNA, the CDR3 is TGTGCCAGCATGGGGCTCATGAACACTGAAGCTTTCTTT.

This chain uses TRBV30 with TRBJ2-6; possible D gene TRBD1, 6 bases. V lost 2 bases and J 0 bases, leaving 11 bases between the germline ends. Germline V gene sequence: CDR1 GTSNPN, CDR2 SVGIG (reference sequence). CDR3 length: 16 amino acids. CDR3 sequence reads: CAWSSTGYSGANVLTF. In DNA form, the CDR3 reads TGTGCCTGGAGTAGCACAGGGTACTCTGGGGCCAACGTCCTGACTTTC.

This clone was counted between two and nine times. The J gene is TRBJ1-5, the V gene TRBV7-2; the D gene is possibly TRBD1 (6 bases). Per the germline V gene, CDR1 is SGHTA and CDR2 is FQGNSA. The V gene lost 1 base and the J gene lost 0 bases, with 13 bases spanning the gap. The CDR3 length is 17 residues. CDR3 DNA sequence: TGTGCCAGCAGCTTAGACGGGACATACTATAGCAATCAGCCCCAGCATTTT. It specifies CASSLDGTYYSNQPQHF.

The chain combines TRBV29-1 with TRBJ2-5; TRBD1 matches 8 bases. Germline CDR1 and CDR2: SQVTM and ANQGSEA. V dropped 5 bases and J dropped 1; count of bases not matched to a gene: 6. The CDR3 consists of 14 residues. CDR3 DNA: TGCAGCGTTACAGGGGGACGTGTCCAAGAGACCCAGTACTTC. Translated: CSVTGGRVQETQYF.

The gene calls are TRBV4-1 and TRBJ1-2; D remains ambiguous. The germline V and J ends were trimmed by 7 bases and 5 bases, with 11 bases remaining between them. CDR1 MGHRA and CDR2 YSYEKL come from the germline V gene. The CDR3 runs 12 residues. The CDR3 protein is CASTGNGYGYTF. The CDR3 DNA follows: TGCGCCAGCACGGGTAACGGGTATGGCTACACCTTC.

The CDR3 reads CAISEGTGLYGYTF. Here the CDR3 DNA reads TGTGCCATCAGTGAGGGGACAGGACTATATGGCTACACCTTC. The chain is built from TRBV10-3 and TRBJ1-2, with 8 bases matching TRBD1. This CDR3 contains 14 residues. Trimming at V came to 2 bases and at J to 5 bases, leaving 4 bases not matched to a gene. Germline values: CDR1 ENHRY, CDR2 SYGVKD.